The clone carrying this T cell receptor (beta chain) turned up a few times. Its antigen is undetermined. RNA transcripts were the template for amplifying TCR beta CDR3 regions. The HTBI primer set was used in a first-round RT-PCR of the TCR CDR3. TCRdb called the multiplex PCR reads again in MiXCR, with one record for every CDR3 protein. The sample includes approximately 740,000 distinct CDR3 sequences, around 15% seen only once; the top ten take around 9.6%. This entry belongs to a study of T cells in Graves' hyperthyroidism and ophthalmopathy. General study results and limits: Patients with ophthalmopathy were separated from those with stable hyperthyroidism by a 13 V-J model. Ophthalmopathy got predicted by the model a median 6.5 months before its onset.

The definition of stable Graves' hyperthyroidism was no ophthalmopathy progression within 18 months. There are 15 residues in the CDR3. V gave up 3 bases and J gave up 1 base; unmatched junction bases: 5. Germline loops: CDR1 SGDLS, CDR2 YYNGEE. This sequence was found in a woman younger than 35 with Graves' hyperthyroidism. The specimen was blood. The chain carries TRBV9 and TRBJ1-1, with TRBD1 matching over 8 bases. DNA of the CDR3: TGTGCCAGCAGCGGGCGACAGGGGTCGAACACTGAAGCTTTCTTT. It encodes CASSGRQGSNTEAFF. The full variable domain, rest sourced from reference TRBV9 and TRBJ1-1, is DSGVTQTPKHLITATGQRVTLRCSPRSGDLSVYWYQQSLDQGLQFLIQYYNGEERAKGNILERFSAQQFPDLHSELNLSSLELGDSALYFCASSGRQGSNTEAFFGQGTRLTVV.